Listed below are T cell receptor beta chains from one sample, sequenced in a study of immune cell composition in non-small cell lung cancer. The method was immunoSEQ multiplex PCR; TCRdb's version includes in-frame clones alone and lacks a portion of them. The profile shows nearly 7,000 clones, 60% to 75% of them singletons. The source material was lung tumor tissue. These receptors were obtained from a human donor with non-small cell lung cancer. Both conserved end residues are part of each CDR3. The order of the fields is clone size, D gene, V gene, J gene, CDR3 protein, CDR3 DNA. A D gene is named only where the DNA matches it firmly. For some rows the clone size is stated as once, few or many, or as a class when expanded; others skip it.

size: -
D: TRBD1
V: TRBV30
J: TRBJ2-3
CDR3: CAWASSDRERNTQYF
DNA: TGTGCCTGGGCTTCCTCGGACAGGGAGAGAAATACGCAGTATTTT

size: -
D: TRBD1
V: TRBV9
J: TRBJ1-2
CDR3: CASSGQGSNYGYTF
DNA: TGTGCCAGCAGCGGACAGGGCTCTAACTATGGCTACACCTTC

size: -
D: TRBD2
V: TRBV15
J: TRBJ2-2
CDR3: CATSRVLWTSAHFNTGELFF
DNA: TGTGCCACCAGCAGAGTATTGTGGACTAGCGCCCATTTTAACACCGGGGAGCTGTTTTTT

size: -
D: TRBD1
V: TRBV28
J: TRBJ2-3
CDR3: CASNTGVGTDTQYF
DNA: TGTGCCAGCAACACAGGGGTGGGCACAGATACGCAGTATTTT

size: -
D: -
V: TRBV28
J: TRBJ1-1
CDR3: CASSTHQGATEAFF
DNA: TGTGCCAGCAGCACACATCAGGGCGCCACTGAAGCTTTCTTT

size: -
D: -
V: TRBV6-1
J: TRBJ1-2
CDR3: CASSELTGGGGYTF
DNA: TGTGCCAGCAGTGAACTAACGGGGGGAGGTGGCTACACCTTC

size: once
D: -
V: TRBV20-1
J: TRBJ2-7
CDR3: CSAGQTYEQYF
DNA: TGCAGTGCCGGACAGACCTACGAGCAGTACTTC

size: few
D: TRBD1
V: TRBV6-6
J: TRBJ2-3
CDR3: CASSSRDRATDTQYF
DNA: TGTGCCAGCAGTAGCCGGGACAGAGCCACAGATACGCAGTATTTT

size: -
D: TRBD1
V: TRBV11-2
J: TRBJ1-5
CDR3: CASSSGTERNQPQHF
DNA: TGTGCCAGCAGCTCCGGGACAGAAAGGAATCAGCCCCAGCATTTT

size: -
D: -
V: TRBV11-2
J: TRBJ2-1
CDR3: CASSLDRLSSYNEQFF
DNA: TGTGCCAGCAGCTTAGATAGATTGAGCTCCTACAATGAGCAGTTCTTC

size: -
D: -
V: TRBV4-1
J: TRBJ2-5
CDR3: CASSLLAWGGETQYF
DNA: TGCGCCAGCAGCCTATTGGCTTGGGGAGGAGAGACCCAGTACTTC

size: -
D: -
V: TRBV27
J: TRBJ1-5
CDR3: CASRSGRGNQPQHF
DNA: TGTGCCAGCAGGTCAGGGAGGGGCAATCAGCCCCAGCATTTT

size: once
D: -
V: TRBV9
J: TRBJ1-3
CDR3: CASSALAGGGNTIYF
DNA: TGTGCCAGCAGCGCACTCGCAGGAGGTGGAAACACCATATATTTT

size: -
D: -
V: TRBV7-2
J: TRBJ2-4
CDR3: CASSLAFETGRSLAKNIQYF
DNA: TGTGCCAGCAGCTTAGCATTTGAAACAGGGAGATCACTAGCCAAAAACATTCAGTACTTC

size: once
D: -
V: TRBV28
J: TRBJ1-4
CDR3: CASSPDIGEKLFF
DNA: TGTGCCAGCAGCCCTGACATTGGTGAAAAACTGTTTTTT

size: medium-sized
D: TRBD1
V: TRBV5-1
J: TRBJ1-2
CDR3: CASSFRTGSYTF
DNA: TGCGCCAGCAGCTTTCGGACAGGGAGCTACACCTTC

size: -
D: TRBD1
V: TRBV5-1
J: TRBJ2-7
CDR3: CASRDRSSYEQYF
DNA: TGCGCCAGCCGGGACAGGAGCTCCTACGAGCAGTACTTC

size: -
D: -
V: TRBV5-1
J: TRBJ1-1
CDR3: CASSLDRPINTEAFF
DNA: TGCGCCAGCAGCTTGGACAGGCCGATAAACACTGAAGCTTTCTTT

size: -
D: TRBD2
V: TRBV27
J: TRBJ2-5
CDR3: CASWQASGLQETQYF
DNA: TGTGCCAGCTGGCAAGCTAGCGGGCTTCAAGAGACCCAGTACTTC

size: -
D: TRBD1
V: TRBV5-1
J: TRBJ2-7
CDR3: CASSSTSGTVHGQYF
DNA: TGCGCCAGCAGCTCAACCTCCGGGACAGTCCACGGGCAGTACTTC

size: -
D: -
V: TRBV2
J: TRBJ1-1
CDR3: CASSDGGSQYPYEAFF
DNA: TGTGCCAGCAGTGATGGAGGGTCTCAATACCCATACGAAGCTTTCTTT

size: -
D: TRBD1
V: TRBV6-1
J: TRBJ1-2
CDR3: CAIQIQTGYFSGYTF
DNA: TGTGCCATCCAGATACAGACAGGGTATTTCTCTGGCTACACCTTC

size: -
D: TRBD1
V: TRBV4-2
J: TRBJ1-4
CDR3: CASSQEKRGRDTNEKLFF
DNA: TGTGCCAGCAGCCAAGAGAAAAGGGGGCGCGACACTAATGAAAAACTGTTTTTT

size: few
D: TRBD1
V: TRBV28
J: TRBJ1-2
CDR3: CASSLGRGRGYTF
DNA: TGTGCCAGCAGTTTAGGCAGGGGGCGGGGCTACACCTTC

size: once
D: -
V: TRBV5-6
J: TRBJ2-7
CDR3: CASSPRGYEQYF
DNA: TGTGCCAGCAGCCCGAGGGGGTACGAGCAGTACTTC

size: few
D: -
V: TRBV18
J: TRBJ1-5
CDR3: CASSLDERGGGQPQHF
DNA: TGTGCCAGCTCACTTGACGAGAGGGGAGGCGGGCAGCCCCAGCATTTT

size: once
D: -
V: TRBV5-6
J: TRBJ1-4
CDR3: CASSSTGFDNEKLFF
DNA: TGTGCCAGCAGCTCCACAGGGTTTGATAATGAAAAACTGTTTTTT

size: -
D: TRBD2
V: TRBV7-2
J: TRBJ2-6
CDR3: CASSSGLAGAGANVLTF
DNA: TGTGCCAGCAGCTCGGGACTAGCGGGAGCTGGGGCCAACGTCCTGACTTTC

size: -
D: TRBD1
V: TRBV7-2
J: TRBJ1-1
CDR3: CASSHWTGSGTEAFF
DNA: TGTGCCAGCAGCCATTGGACAGGGAGCGGCACTGAAGCTTTCTTT

size: -
D: -
V: TRBV9
J: TRBJ2-7
CDR3: CASSVQPGFGEQYF
DNA: TGTGCCAGCAGCGTACAGCCAGGCTTCGGCGAGCAGTACTTC

size: -
D: TRBD2
V: TRBV28
J: TRBJ2-1
CDR3: CASRLAGVSNEQFF
DNA: TGTGCCAGCAGGCTAGCGGGAGTGTCAAATGAGCAGTTCTTC

size: -
D: -
V: TRBV5-1
J: TRBJ2-1
CDR3: CASRSGGPHNEQFF
DNA: TGCGCCAGCAGGTCGGGGGGCCCCCACAATGAGCAGTTCTTC

size: few
D: -
V: TRBV30
J: TRBJ1-5
CDR3: CAWSAPQSEMPQHF
DNA: TGTGCCTGGAGTGCCCCCCAATCCGAGATGCCCCAGCATTTT

size: few
D: -
V: TRBV7-9
J: TRBJ2-7
CDR3: CASMTYTGYEQYF
DNA: TGTGCCAGCATGACTTACACAGGCTACGAGCAGTACTTC

size: -
D: TRBD1
V: TRBV30
J: TRBJ2-7
CDR3: CALDYGQVTYEQYF
DNA: TGTGCCCTGGATTATGGACAGGTCACCTACGAGCAGTACTTC

size: -
D: -
V: TRBV5-1
J: TRBJ1-1
CDR3: CASSSLGRGVDAEAFF
DNA: TGCGCCAGCAGCTCCCTCGGGAGGGGGGTGGATGCTGAAGCTTTCTTT

size: -
D: TRBD1
V: TRBV28
J: TRBJ1-5
CDR3: CASSSTGYQPQHF
DNA: TGTGCCAGCAGTTCGACAGGGTATCAGCCCCAGCATTTT

size: -
D: -
V: TRBV7-9
J: TRBJ1-3
CDR3: CASSLAGVNGNTIYF
DNA: TGTGCCAGCAGCTTAGCAGGGGTGAATGGAAACACCATATATTTT

size: few
D: TRBD1
V: TRBV27
J: TRBJ1-5
CDR3: CASQPTGGQPQHF
DNA: TGTGCCAGCCAACCCACAGGGGGTCAGCCCCAGCATTTT